These 19 T cell receptor beta chains were sequenced from one sample in a study of radiotherapy plus CTLA-4 blockade in lung cancer. Produced via immunoSEQ multiplex PCR; TCRdb's table is partial and in-frame only. Altogether around 110,000 clones are present, 81% being singletons, with the ten largest covering less than 4%. The material was peripheral blood, obtained from a patient treated with radiotherapy plus ipilimumab. The receptors here all came from a human donor with non-small cell lung cancer that progressed on radiotherapy plus ipilimumab. Some clones in this sample may be carry-over from other donors' samples.

J is TRBJ1-6 and V is TRBV7-3; D is uncertain. V lost 4 bases and J lost 0, with 4 bases in between. The CDR3 has 14 residues. Germline V CDR1 and CDR2: SGHTA, FQGTGA. The CDR3 sequence: CASSSSSYNSPLHF. In DNA form, the CDR3 reads TGTGCCAGCAGCTCAAGCTCCTATAATTCACCCCTCCACTTT.

This rearrangement joins TRBV5-1 to TRBJ1-2; no clear D. This CDR3 has 17 residues. Trimming took off 4 bases at V and 0 bases at J, with 19 bases between the two ends. Germline lookup yields CDR1 SGHRS and CDR2 YFSETQ. The CDR3 region has the DNA TGCGCCAGCAGCCAGGCGGGAGGGTGGAGGTCTAACTATGGCTACACCTTC. As protein: CASSQAGGWRSNYGYTF.

This clone was seen only a few times. The chain employs TRBV5-4 and TRBJ1-3, with 7 positions matching TRBD1. There are 16 residues in the CDR3. The V gene's germline CDR1 is SGHNT and CDR2 YYREEE (reference sequence). V lost 4 bases, J lost 0 bases, and 7 bases stayed unmatched. The CDR3 nucleotides are TGTGCCAGCAGCCTGGGACAGCCGCTCTCTGGAAACACCATATATTTT. Translation gives CASSLGQPLSGNTIYF.

The chain links TRBV2 to TRBJ1-2; 12 bases fit TRBD1. This CDR3 has 13 amino acids. Germline-derived CDR1 and CDR2 are SNHLY and FYNNEI. The ends lost 8 bases at V and 8 bases at J; junction bases unmatched: 6. CDR3 sequence (DNA): TGTGCCAGCGGGGGGGACAGGGGGCGCGGCTACACCTTC. Translated, it gives CASGGDRGRGYTF. The entire variable domain, with the rest obtained from reference TRBV2 and TRBJ1-2, is as follows: EPEVTQTPSHQVTQMGQEVILRCVPISNHLYFYWYRQILGQKVEFLVSFYNNEISEKSEIFDDQFSVERPDGSNFTLKIRSTKLEDSAMYFCASGGDRGRGYTFGSGTRLTVV.

J is TRBJ2-3 and V is TRBV7-2; 13 nucleotides line up with TRBD2. With V trimmed by 6 bases and J by 0 bases, 9 bases remained unmatched. The CDR3 runs 18 residues. Germline V CDR1 and CDR2: SGHTA, FQGNSA. The DNA of the CDR3 is TGTGCCAGCAGATTACTCCCGGGACTAGCGGGAAGCACAGATACGCAGTATTTT. The encoded protein is CASRLLPGLAGSTDTQYF. Drawing the rest from reference TRBV7-2 and TRBJ2-3, the complete variable domain is GAGVSQSPSNKVTEKGKDVELRCDPISGHTALYWYRQSLGQGLEFLIYFQGNSAPDKSGLPSDRFSAERTGGSVSTLTIQRTQQEDSAVYLCASRLLPGLAGSTDTQYFGPGTRLTVL.

The V call is TRBV7-9, the J call TRBJ1-6, with TRBD1 as a possible D gene (5 bases). Per the germline V gene, CDR1 is SEHNR and CDR2 is FQNEAQ (reference sequence). Trimming removed 1 base from V and 4 bases from J, with 14 bases in between. The CDR3 is 17 residues long. CDR3 DNA sequence: TGTGCCAGCAGCTTAGAGGGGAGGAGGACATATAATTCACCCCTCCACTTT. It codes for CASSLEGRRTYNSPLHF.

The sample holds one count of this clone. This chain links TRBV27 with TRBJ1-1; D is ambiguous. The ends were cut back, 1 base at V and 1 base at J, with 4 bases in the middle. The CDR3 has 13 amino acids. CDR1 is MNHEY, CDR2 SMNVEV, per germline (reference sequence). This CDR3 is CASSLYGNTEAFF. The CDR3 DNA follows: TGTGCCAGCAGTTTATACGGGAACACTGAAGCTTTCTTT.

The rearrangement uses TRBV7-9 and TRBJ1-5; the D is unclear. The CDR3 has 15 amino acids. CDR1 SEHNR and CDR2 FQNEAQ come from the germline V gene (reference sequence). Trimming removed 1 base from V and 4 bases from J, with 11 bases in between. CDR3 sequence reads: CASSLGTGRNQPQHF. The CDR3 DNA is TGTGCCAGCAGCTTAGGGACGGGTAGAAATCAGCCCCAGCATTTT.

The chain is built from TRBV5-6 and TRBJ1-5; D is perhaps TRBD1 (5 bases). CDR1 and CDR2 from the germline V gene are SGHDT and YYEEEE. V lost 4 bases, J lost 6 bases, and 14 bases lay in between. The CDR3 loop spans 14 amino acids. CDR3 nucleotide sequence: TGTGCCAGCAGCGTCCGGGACTTTGGTCAGCCCCAGCATTTT. Protein sequence: CASSVRDFGQPQHF.

The chain employs TRBV5-8 and TRBJ1-4, with D uncertain. Trimming removed 0 bases at V and 8 bases at J, with 11 bases between. Germline lookup yields CDR1 SGHTS and CDR2 YDEGEE. The CDR3 totals 14 residues. CDR3 sequence: CASSLGFVPEKLFF. The CDR3 bases are TGTGCCAGCAGCTTGGGTTTTGTTCCCGAAAAACTGTTTTTT.

The genes are TRBV4-2 and TRBJ1-2, with a possible D match to TRBD1 (6 bases). The germline CDR1 and CDR2 sequences are LGHNA and YNFKEQ. The CDR3 has 17 amino acids. Trimming took off 0 bases at V and 5 bases at J, with 19 bases between the two ends. Here the CDR3 DNA reads TGTGCCAGCAGCCAAGATCGGGGCGGGGGCGGTAGGTATGGCTACACCTTC. The encoded protein is CASSQDRGGGGRYGYTF.

This clone was observed a single time. The V gene is TRBV4-3, the J gene TRBJ2-1; no clear D gene. The V end lost 2 bases, the J end lost 5 bases, and 4 bases lay between the germline ends. The CDR3 sequence is 12 residues long. Germline CDR1 LGHNA, CDR2 YSLEER. CDR3 region: CASSQYNNEQFF. The CDR3 nucleotides are TGCGCCAGCAGCCAATATAACAATGAGCAGTTCTTC.

The chain carries TRBV19 and TRBJ2-1, with a weak D call TRBD1 (6 bases). Germline V gene data show CDR1 as LNHDA and CDR2 as SQIVND (reference sequence). V was trimmed by 6 bases and J by 6 bases, leaving 21 bases between them. The CDR3 runs to 16 residues. DNA for the CDR3: TGTGCCAGTAGCCAAACAGGGTCAACCCTCCGCAATGAGCAGTTCTTC. It is translated as CASSQTGSTLRNEQFF. Complete variable domain (other parts from reference TRBV19 and TRBJ2-1): DGGITQSPKYLFRKEGQNVTLSCEQNLNHDAMYWYRQDPGQGLRLIYYSQIVNDFQKGDIAEGYSVSREKKESFPLTVTSAQKNPTAFYLCASSQTGSTLRNEQFFGPGTRLTVL.

The V call is TRBV9, the J call TRBJ1-4; 9 bases line up with TRBD1. This CDR3 is 15 amino acids long. V dropped 4 bases and J dropped 6; count of bases not matched to a gene: 7. CDR1 is SGDLS and CDR2 is YYNGEE in the germline V gene. Written as DNA, the CDR3 is TGTGCCAGCAGCTCTATGGGACAGGGAGATGAAAAACTGTTTTTT. Encoded protein: CASSSMGQGDEKLFF.

J is TRBJ2-1 and V is TRBV7-2; D perhaps matches TRBD1 (5 bases). V gave up 4 bases and J gave up 7 bases, with 17 bases separating them. Germline V gives CDR1 SGHTA, CDR2 FQGNSA. CDR3 length: 15 amino acids. CDR3 protein: CASSSRQTLGNEQFF. The CDR3 DNA reads as TGTGCCAGCAGCTCGCGACAGACTCTTGGGAATGAGCAGTTCTTC.

The chain joins TRBV27 to TRBJ2-7; D not certain. Germline CDR1 is MNHEY and CDR2 is SMNVEV (reference sequence). The CDR3 contains 13 residues. V lost 3 bases, J lost 1 base, and 7 bases lay in between. The CDR3 DNA is TGTGCCAGCAGTTTTGATGTGTCCTACGAGCAGTACTTC. Its translation: CASSFDVSYEQYF.

V is TRBV28 and J is TRBJ2-5; TRBD1 matches at 10 bases. This CDR3 region has 15 residues. Germline lookup yields CDR1 MDHEN and CDR2 SYDVKM. Trimming removed 3 bases from V and 5 bases from J; junction bases left unmatched: 6. The CDR3 region is CASSFLGQGGETQYF. Written as DNA, the CDR3 is TGTGCCAGCAGTTTTCTCGGACAGGGGGGCGAGACCCAGTACTTC.

The V gene is TRBV4-2, the J gene TRBJ2-5; maybe TRBD1 (5 bases). In germline, CDR1 is LGHNA, CDR2 YNFKEQ. The CDR3 has 14 residues. Trimming pared 2 bases from V and 5 bases from J, leaving 12 bases between. CDR3 nucleotides: TGTGCCAGCAGCCAAATGACAGTGACGGAGACCCAGTACTTC. This encodes CASSQMTVTETQYF.

The rearrangement links TRBV18 to TRBJ1-1; 8 positions agree with TRBD1. The CDR3 extends over 15 amino acids. CDR1 and CDR2 (germline): KGHSH, LQKENI. V lost 1 base to trimming and J lost 3 bases; unmatched junction nucleotides: 4. CDR3 sequence reads: CASSPLGTGYTEAFF. The CDR3 nucleotides are TGTGCCAGCTCACCACTAGGGACAGGATACACTGAAGCTTTCTTT.